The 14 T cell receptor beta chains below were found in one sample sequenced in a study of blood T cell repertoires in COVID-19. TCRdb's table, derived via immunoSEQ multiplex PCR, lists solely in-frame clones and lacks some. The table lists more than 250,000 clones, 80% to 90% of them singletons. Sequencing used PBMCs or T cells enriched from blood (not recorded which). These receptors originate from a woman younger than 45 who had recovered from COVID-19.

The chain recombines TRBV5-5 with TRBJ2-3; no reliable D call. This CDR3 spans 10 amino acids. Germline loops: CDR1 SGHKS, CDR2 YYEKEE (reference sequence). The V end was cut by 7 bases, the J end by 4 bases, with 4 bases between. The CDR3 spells CASSADTQYF. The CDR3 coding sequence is TGTGCCAGCTCCGCAGATACGCAGTATTTT.

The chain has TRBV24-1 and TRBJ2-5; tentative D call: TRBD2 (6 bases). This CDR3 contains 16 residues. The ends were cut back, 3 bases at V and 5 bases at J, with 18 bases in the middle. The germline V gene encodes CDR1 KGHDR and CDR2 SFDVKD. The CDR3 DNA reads TGTGCCACCAGTGATCCCGTTGGGGGGAAACAGGAGACCCAGTACTTC. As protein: CATSDPVGGKQETQYF.

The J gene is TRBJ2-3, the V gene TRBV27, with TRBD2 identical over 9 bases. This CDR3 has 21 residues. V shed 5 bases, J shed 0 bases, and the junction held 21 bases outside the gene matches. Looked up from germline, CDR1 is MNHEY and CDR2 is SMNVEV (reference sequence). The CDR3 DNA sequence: TGTGCCAGCAGTCTTGGAAGGGCTCAACGGCGGGGGGGCCCTAGCACAGATACGCAGTATTTT. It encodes CASSLGRAQRRGGPSTDTQYF.

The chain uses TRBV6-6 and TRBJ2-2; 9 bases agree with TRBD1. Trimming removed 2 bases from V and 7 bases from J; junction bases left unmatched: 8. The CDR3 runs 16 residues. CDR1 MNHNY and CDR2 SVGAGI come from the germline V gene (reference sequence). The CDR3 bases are TGTGCCAGCAGTTACCAAGGACAGGGGAAGGACGGGGAGCTGTTTTTT. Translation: CASSYQGQGKDGELFF.

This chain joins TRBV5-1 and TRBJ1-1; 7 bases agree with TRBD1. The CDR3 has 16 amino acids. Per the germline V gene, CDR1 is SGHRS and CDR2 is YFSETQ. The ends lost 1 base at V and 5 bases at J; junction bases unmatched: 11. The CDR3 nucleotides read TGCGCCAGCAGCTTGATTGGCGGAGGGGGCGTTACTGAAGCTTTCTTT. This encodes CASSLIGGGGVTEAFF.

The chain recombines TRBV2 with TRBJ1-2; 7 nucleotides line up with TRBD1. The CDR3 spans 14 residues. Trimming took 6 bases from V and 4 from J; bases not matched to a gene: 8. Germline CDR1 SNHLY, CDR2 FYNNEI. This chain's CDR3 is CASRSRQGLYGYTF. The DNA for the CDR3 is TGTGCCAGCAGGTCAAGACAGGGCCTCTATGGCTACACCTTC.

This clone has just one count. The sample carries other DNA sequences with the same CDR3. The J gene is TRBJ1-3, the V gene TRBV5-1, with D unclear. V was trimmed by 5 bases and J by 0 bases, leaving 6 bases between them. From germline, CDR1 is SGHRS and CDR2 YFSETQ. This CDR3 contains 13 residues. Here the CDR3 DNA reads TGCGCCAGCAGATCCTTCTCTGGAAACACCATATATTTT. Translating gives CASRSFSGNTIYF.

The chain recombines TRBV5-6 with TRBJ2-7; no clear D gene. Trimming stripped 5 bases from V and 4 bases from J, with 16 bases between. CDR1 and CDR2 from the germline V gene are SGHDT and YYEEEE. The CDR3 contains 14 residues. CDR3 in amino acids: CASSDSRSPYEQYF. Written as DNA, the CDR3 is TGTGCCAGCAGTGACTCGCGGTCCCCTTACGAGCAGTACTTC. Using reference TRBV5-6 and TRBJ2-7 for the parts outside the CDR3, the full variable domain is DAGVTQSPTHLIKTRGQQVTLRCSPKSGHDTVSWYQQALGQGPQFIFQYYEEEERQRGNFPDRFSGHQFPNYSSELNVNALLLGDSALYLCASSDSRSPYEQYFGPGTRLTVT.

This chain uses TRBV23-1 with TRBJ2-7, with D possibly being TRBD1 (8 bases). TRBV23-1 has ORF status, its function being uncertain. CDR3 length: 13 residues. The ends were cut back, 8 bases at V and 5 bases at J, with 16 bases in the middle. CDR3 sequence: CASPRTGRDEQYF. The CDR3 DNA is TGCGCCAGCCCCCGGACAGGGAGGGACGAGCAGTACTTC.

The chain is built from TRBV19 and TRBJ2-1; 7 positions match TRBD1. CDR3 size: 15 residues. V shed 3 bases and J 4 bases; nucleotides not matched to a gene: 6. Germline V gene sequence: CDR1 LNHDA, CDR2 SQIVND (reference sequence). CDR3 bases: TGTGCCAGTAGTATCGGGACAGACTCGTACAATGAGCAGTTCTTC. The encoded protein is CASSIGTDSYNEQFF.

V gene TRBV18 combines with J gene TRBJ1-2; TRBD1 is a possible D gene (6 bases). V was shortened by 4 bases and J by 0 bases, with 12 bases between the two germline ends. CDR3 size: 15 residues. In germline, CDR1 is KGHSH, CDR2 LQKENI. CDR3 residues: CASSRTTGSNYGYTF. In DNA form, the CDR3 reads TGTGCCAGCTCACGTACGACAGGTTCTAACTATGGCTACACCTTC. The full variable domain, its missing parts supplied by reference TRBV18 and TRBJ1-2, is NAGVMQNPRHLVRRRGQEARLRCSPMKGHSHVYWYRQLPEEGLKFMVYLQKENIIDESGMPKERFSAEFPKEGPSILRIQQVVRGDSAAYFCASSRTTGSNYGYTFGSGTRLTVV.

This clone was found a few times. The CDR3: CASSWSPEMNTEAFF. For the CDR3, the DNA is TGTGCCAGCAGCTGGTCCCCGGAGATGAACACTGAAGCTTTCTTT. The chain uses TRBV7-9 and TRBJ1-1; D is unclear. The CDR3 loop spans 15 amino acids. V was pared by 4 bases and J by 0 bases, with 12 bases between. Germline CDR1 reads SEHNR; CDR2 reads FQNEAQ (reference sequence).

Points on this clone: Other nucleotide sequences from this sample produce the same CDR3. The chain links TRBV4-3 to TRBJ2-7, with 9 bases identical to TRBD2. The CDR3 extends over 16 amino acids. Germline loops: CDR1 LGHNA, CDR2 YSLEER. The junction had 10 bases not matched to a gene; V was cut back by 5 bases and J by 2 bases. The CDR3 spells CASSYSASGETYEQYF. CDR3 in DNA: TGCGCCAGCAGCTACTCGGCTAGCGGGGAAACCTACGAGCAGTACTTC.

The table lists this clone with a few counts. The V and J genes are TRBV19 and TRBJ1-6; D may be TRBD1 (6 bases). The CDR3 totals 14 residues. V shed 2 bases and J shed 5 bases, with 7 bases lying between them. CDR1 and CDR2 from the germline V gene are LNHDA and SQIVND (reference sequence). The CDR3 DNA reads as TGTGCCAGTAGTATAAAGGGGGATAATTCACCCCTCCACTTT. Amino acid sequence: CASSIKGDNSPLHF.